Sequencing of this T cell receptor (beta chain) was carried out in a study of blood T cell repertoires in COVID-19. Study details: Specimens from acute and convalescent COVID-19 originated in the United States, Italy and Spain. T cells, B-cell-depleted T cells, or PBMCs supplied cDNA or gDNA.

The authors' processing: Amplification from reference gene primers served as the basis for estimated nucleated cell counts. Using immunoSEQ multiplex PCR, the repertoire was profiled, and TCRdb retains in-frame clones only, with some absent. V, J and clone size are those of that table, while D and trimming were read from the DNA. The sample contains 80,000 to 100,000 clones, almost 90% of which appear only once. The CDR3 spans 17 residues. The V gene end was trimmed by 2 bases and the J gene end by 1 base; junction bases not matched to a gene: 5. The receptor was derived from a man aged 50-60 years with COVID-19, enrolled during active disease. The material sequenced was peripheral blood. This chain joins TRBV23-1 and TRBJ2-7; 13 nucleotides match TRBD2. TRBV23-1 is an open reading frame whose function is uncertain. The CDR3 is CASSQRTSGGPSYEQYF. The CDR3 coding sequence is TGCGCCAGCAGTCAAAGGACTAGCGGGGGTCCTTCCTACGAGCAGTACTTC.